This T cell receptor (beta chain) was sequenced for a study of T cells in Graves' hyperthyroidism and ophthalmopathy. This clonotype was observed at least ten times. Calling Graves' hyperthyroidism stable meant ophthalmopathy did not progress within 18 months. The hyperthyroidism patients had all been newly diagnosed, and their disease duration was under 2 months. Their ages ranged from 18 to 65 years. Patients with uncontrolled infections, other autoimmune diseases, pregnancy or lactation were excluded. TCR beta CDR3 regions were amplified from RNA. The HTBI primer set was used in a first-round RT-PCR of the TCR CDR3. TCRdb independently ran MiXCR on the multiplex PCR reads; one entry per CDR3 protein. Of fewer than 700,000 distinct CDR3 sequences listed, 16% are singletons. Germline-derived CDR1 and CDR2 are SGHTA and FQGNSA. The trim removed 5 bases at V and 1 base at J, leaving 8 bases unmatched. This CDR3 is 15 amino acids long.

This receptor was identified in a young woman with Graves' hyperthyroidism. Sequencing input: blood. J is TRBJ2-7 and V is TRBV7-2, with 7 bases aligning to TRBD2. DNA for the CDR3: TGTGCCAGCAGCAATGTAGCGGGTCCTTCCTACGAGCAGTACTTC. This gives the protein CASSNVAGPSYEQYF.